The 5 T cell receptor beta chains given below trace back to one sample, sequenced in a study of T cell responses to AZD1222 COVID-19 vaccine. The repertoire was sequenced with immunoSEQ multiplex PCR; TCRdb's copy has only in-frame clones and lacks some. The repertoire includes 90,000 to 130,000 clones, less than 90% of them detected once, and over 1.5% sits in the top ten. This specimen was peripheral blood, taken on day 0 of AZD1222 vaccination. Receptors originate from an adult in good health.

A few counts support this clone. CDR3 DNA sequence: TGTGCCAGCAGCGTAGTCGGGACTGGGAACACCGGGGAGCTGTTTTTT. It encodes CASSVVGTGNTGELFF. The chain uses TRBV9 and TRBJ2-2; a possible D gene is TRBD2 (6 bases). This CDR3 has 16 residues. Trimming left V 0 bases short and J 1 base short, with 10 bases between. Germline loops: CDR1 SGDLS, CDR2 YYNGEE. Filled out from reference TRBV9 and TRBJ2-2, the complete variable domain reads DSGVTQTPKHLITATGQRVTLRCSPRSGDLSVYWYQQSLDQGLQFLIQYYNGEERAKGNILERFSAQQFPDLHSELNLSSLELGDSALYFCASSVVGTGNTGELFFGEGSRLTVL.

The V and J genes are TRBV6-6 and TRBJ2-3; 7 bases align to TRBD1. This CDR3 is 14 amino acids long. Germline V gene sequence: CDR1 MNHNY, CDR2 SVGAGI (reference sequence). V lost 7 bases to trimming and J lost 2 bases; unmatched junction nucleotides: 6. CDR3 nucleotides: TGTGCCAGCAACAGGGGCTTAAACACAGATACGCAGTATTTT. Translating it yields CASNRGLNTDTQYF.

The J gene is TRBJ2-7, the V gene TRBV3-1 (or the pseudogene TRBV3-2); TRBD2 agrees at 10 bases. Germline V gene data show CDR1 as LGHDT and CDR2 as YNNKEL (reference sequence). The CDR3 has 15 residues. J gave up 5 bases and V 0 bases, and 4 bases lay outside the gene matches. The CDR3 DNA is TGTGCCAGCAGCCAAGATGTGACTAGCGGGCACGAGCAGTACTTC. It is translated as CASSQDVTSGHEQYF.

The chain has TRBV20-1 and TRBJ1-2; possible D gene TRBD1, 5 bases. The V gene's germline CDR1 is DFQATT and CDR2 SNEGSKA (reference sequence). Trimming took 6 bases from V and 6 from J, leaving 11 bases between them. The CDR3 consists of 11 residues. CDR3 DNA sequence: TGCAGTGCGGCGGACACAAATGGCTACACCTTC. This gives the protein CSAADTNGYTF.

This sequence joins TRBV5-5 and TRBJ1-1; D remains ambiguous. V dropped 4 bases and J dropped 6 bases, with 19 bases sitting between them. The V gene's germline CDR1 is SGHKS and CDR2 YYEKEE (reference sequence). This CDR3 has 15 residues. Written as DNA, the CDR3 is TGTGCCAGCAGCCCCCTCGGAGGGATAGAGGCTGAAGCTTTCTTT. It encodes CASSPLGGIEAEAFF.